The entry below describes one T cell receptor (beta chain). Its cognate antigen is unknown. CDR1 SGHTA and CDR2 FQGNSA come from the germline V gene. Between the trimmed V and J ends, which lost 5 bases and 4 bases, there was a span of 11 bases. The CDR3 spans 13 residues. The data stem from a study of cytomegalovirus exposure and HLA in healthy donors. Study-wide results and limits: The classifier reportedly diagnosed cytomegalovirus status with high sensitivity and specificity.

The PCR was carried out with 60 Vbeta primers and 13 Jbeta primers. Method: immunoSEQ multiplex PCR; TCRdb's copy keeps in-frame clones and lacks some. The sample consists of about 140,000 clones, about 80% of them appearing once. The material sequenced was PBMCs. This sequence originates from a female donor in good health and CMV-seronegative. The chain joins TRBV7-2 to TRBJ1-2; no clear D. CDR3 residues: CASSAEATYGYTF. In DNA, the CDR3 is TGTGCCAGCAGCGCGGAGGCAACCTATGGCTACACCTTC.